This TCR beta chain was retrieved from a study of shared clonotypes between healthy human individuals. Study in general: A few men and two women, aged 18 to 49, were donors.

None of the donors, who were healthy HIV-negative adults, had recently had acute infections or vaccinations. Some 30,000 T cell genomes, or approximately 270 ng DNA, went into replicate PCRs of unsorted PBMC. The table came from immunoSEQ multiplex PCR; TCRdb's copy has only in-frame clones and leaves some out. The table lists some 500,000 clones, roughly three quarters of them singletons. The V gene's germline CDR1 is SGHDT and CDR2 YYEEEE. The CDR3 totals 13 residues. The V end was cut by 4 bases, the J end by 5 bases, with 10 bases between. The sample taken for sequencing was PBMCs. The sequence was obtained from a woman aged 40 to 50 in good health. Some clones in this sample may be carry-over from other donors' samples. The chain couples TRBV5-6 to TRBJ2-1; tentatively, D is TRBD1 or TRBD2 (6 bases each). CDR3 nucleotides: TGTGCCAGCAGCCGGGGGCGGAACAATGAGCAGTTCTTC. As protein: CASSRGRNNEQFF.